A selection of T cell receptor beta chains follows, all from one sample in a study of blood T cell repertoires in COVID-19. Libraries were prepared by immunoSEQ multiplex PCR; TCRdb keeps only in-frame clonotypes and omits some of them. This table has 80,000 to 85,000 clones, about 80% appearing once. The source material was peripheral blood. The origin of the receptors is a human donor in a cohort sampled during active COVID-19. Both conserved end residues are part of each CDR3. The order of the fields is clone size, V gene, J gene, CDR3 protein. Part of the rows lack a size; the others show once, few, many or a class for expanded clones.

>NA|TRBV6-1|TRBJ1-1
CASSELTGGTEAFF
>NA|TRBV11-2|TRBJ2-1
CASSPHFLSTGLEQFF
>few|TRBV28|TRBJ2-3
CASKLLPTDTQYF
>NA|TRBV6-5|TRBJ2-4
CASRKNAARNIQYF
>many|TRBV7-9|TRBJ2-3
CASSYGTGGTDTQYF
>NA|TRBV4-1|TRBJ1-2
CASSQWGRGYGYTF
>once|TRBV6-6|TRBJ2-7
CASSRRQGNVGGEQYF
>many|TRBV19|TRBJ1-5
CASSIGAGQPQHF
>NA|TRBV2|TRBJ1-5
CASRKTGGSNQPQHF
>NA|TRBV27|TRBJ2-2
CASSRDRVNTGELFF
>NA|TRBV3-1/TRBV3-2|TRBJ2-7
CASSQDLTGGSYEQYF
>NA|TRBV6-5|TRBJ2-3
CASIQVPTDTQYF
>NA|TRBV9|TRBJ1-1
CASKRDSMNTEAFF
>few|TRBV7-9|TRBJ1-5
CASSAQGDRNQPQHF
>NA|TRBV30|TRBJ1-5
CAWSVGAGPVEPQHF
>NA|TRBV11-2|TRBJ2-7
CASSLGPSSGYEQYF
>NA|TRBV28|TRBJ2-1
CASSLSIEGMLAGGIYNEQFF
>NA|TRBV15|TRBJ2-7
CATSPGRGPYEQYF
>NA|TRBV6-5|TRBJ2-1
CASRNSGEKDEQFF
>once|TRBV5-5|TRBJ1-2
CASRPFDRDGYTF
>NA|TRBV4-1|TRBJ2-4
CASSRPGLAKNIQYF
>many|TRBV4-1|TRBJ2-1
CASSLLSGGASYEQFF
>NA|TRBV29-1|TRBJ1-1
CSVSTLMNTEAFF
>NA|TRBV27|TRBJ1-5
CASSLMAGNNQPQHF
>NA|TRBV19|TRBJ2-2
CASSIARDYSNTGELFF
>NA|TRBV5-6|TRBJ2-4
CASSLRGARKNIQYF
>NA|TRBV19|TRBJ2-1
CASSIQGASYNEQFF
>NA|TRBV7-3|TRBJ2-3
CASSLGVQGPTDTQYF